In its sample, the clone carrying this TCR beta chain was seen many times. Its antigen is not known. This sample was included in a study of regulatory T cells in long-lasting Graves disease. Study outcomes and limitations: Among the persistent patients, 2,500 to 3,000 public clonotypes were shared, more than the roughly 970 shared among new patients.

Time point defined: newly diagnosed GD, antithyroid drugs for less than 3 months. Scientists built the TCR library using RNA that was extracted from PBMCs. Construction of TCR beta libraries relied on iRepertoire HTBI primers and on Arm-PCR targeting CDR3 regions. Each CDR3 protein gets one entry after TCRdb re-called the multiplex PCR reads with MiXCR. Altogether over 500,000 distinct CDR3 sequences are present, roughly 15% being singletons, with the ten largest covering about 17%. This CDR3 is 16 amino acids long. The V end lost 5 bases, the J end lost 3 bases, and 19 bases lay between the germline ends. Germline-derived CDR1 and CDR2 are MNHNS and SASEGT. These data were also filed under a second study, of T cells in Graves' hyperthyroidism and ophthalmopathy. This second study notes: On the basis of clinical symptoms, serum thyroxine and TRAb, thyroid ultrasound and orbital computed tomography, diagnoses were made. Researchers ran a first-round RT-PCR on the TCR CDR3 using the HTBI primer set. Researchers found most expanded thyroid clonotypes above 0.001 in blood as well.

The sample consisted of peripheral blood mononuclear cells (PBMCs), taken at new diagnosis, from a patient treated with antithyroid drugs. V usage is TRBV6-1 and J usage is TRBJ1-2; no firm D call. This clonotype originated in a woman aged 25 to 39 with Graves disease. The DNA for the CDR3 is TGTGCCAGCAGTCACCCCCTCGGTTGGGTAGACTATGGCTACACCTTC. Translating gives CASSHPLGWVDYGYTF.